A single T cell receptor (beta chain) is shown here with its context. Cohort 3 donors were reported recovered after two negative PCRs, clearance, or symptom resolution. Sequenced by immunoSEQ multiplex PCR; TCRdb stores in-frame clones only, minus some. The profile shows some 350,000 clones, more than 70% of them singletons. The sample originates from a study of blood T cell repertoires in COVID-19. Study-wide background: The cDNA or gDNA used as material had been derived from T cells, B-cell-depleted T cells, or PBMCs.

In germline, CDR1 is LGHDT, CDR2 YNNKEL (reference sequence). CDR3 length equals 15 residues. V was shortened by 5 bases and J by 9 bases, with 23 bases between the two germline ends. Sequenced material: PBMCs or T cells enriched from blood (not recorded which). The chain has TRBV3-1 (or the pseudogene TRBV3-2) and TRBJ2-7; TRBD1 is a possible D gene (6 bases). This TCR derives from a woman in her 30s who had recovered from COVID-19. CDR3 protein: CASSEMVDTEDRQYF. In DNA form, the CDR3 reads TGTGCCAGCAGCGAAATGGTGGACACCGAGGACAGGCAGTACTTC.